One T cell receptor (beta chain) is described in this entry. This sample stems from a study of T cell changes during pregnancy in multiple sclerosis. Clones were read by immunoSEQ multiplex PCR, and TCRdb kept only the in-frame ones, dropping some. This table has more than 90,000 clones, around 92% appearing once. The TCR originated in a female donor with multiple sclerosis, enrolled in a pregnancy study. The sequences come from peripheral blood, collected after pregnancy.

For the CDR3, the DNA is TGCGCCAGCAGCCCTCTTTACTCTGGAAACACCATATATTTT. It translates to CASSPLYSGNTIYF. The chain employs TRBV5-1 and TRBJ1-3, with no clear D. Trimming removed 4 bases from V and 0 bases from J, with 8 bases in between. CDR1 and CDR2 from the germline V gene are SGHRS and YFSETQ. The CDR3 contains 14 residues.